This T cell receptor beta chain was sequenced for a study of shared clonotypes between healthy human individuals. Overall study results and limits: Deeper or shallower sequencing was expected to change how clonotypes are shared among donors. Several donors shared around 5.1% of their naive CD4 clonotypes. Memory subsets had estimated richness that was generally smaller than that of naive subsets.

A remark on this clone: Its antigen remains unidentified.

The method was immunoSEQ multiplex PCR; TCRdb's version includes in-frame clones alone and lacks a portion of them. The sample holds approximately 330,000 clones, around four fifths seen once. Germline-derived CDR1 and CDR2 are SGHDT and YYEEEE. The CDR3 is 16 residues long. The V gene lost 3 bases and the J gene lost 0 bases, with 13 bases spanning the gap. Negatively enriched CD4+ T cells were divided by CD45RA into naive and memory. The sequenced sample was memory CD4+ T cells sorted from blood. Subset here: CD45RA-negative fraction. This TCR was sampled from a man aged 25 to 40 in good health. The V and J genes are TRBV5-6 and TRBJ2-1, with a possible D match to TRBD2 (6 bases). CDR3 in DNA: TGTGCCAGCAGCTGGGGACTTATAAGCTCCTACAATGAGCAGTTCTTC. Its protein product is CASSWGLISSYNEQFF.